This T cell receptor (beta chain) was recorded in a study of blood T cell repertoires in COVID-19. The CDR3 is made up of 15 amino acids. V gave up 8 bases and J gave up 8 bases; unmatched junction bases: 11. Germline lookup yields CDR1 LNHDA and CDR2 SQIVND (reference sequence). Profiling relied on immunoSEQ multiplex PCR, and the TCRdb table lists in-frame clones only, not all of them. The sample shows hundreds of thousands of clones, 88% of them seen only once. This chain uses TRBV19 with TRBJ1-4; 10 nucleotides align to TRBD1. The sequence derives from a woman aged 45-60 years with COVID-19, enrolled during active disease. The sequencing sample was made of peripheral blood. CDR3 sequence: CASRRTGTGDEKLFF. The CDR3 region has the DNA TGTGCCAGTCGGCGAACCGGGACAGGGGACGAAAAACTGTTTTTT. Filled out from reference TRBV19 and TRBJ1-4, the complete variable domain reads DGGITQSPKYLFRKEGQNVTLSCEQNLNHDAMYWYRQDPGQGLRLIYYSQIVNDFQKGDIAEGYSVSREKKESFPLTVTSAQKNPTAFYLCASRRTGTGDEKLFFGSGTQLSVL.